One TCR beta chain is described in this entry. The antigen is not known. The conserved phenylalanine or tryptophan normally closing the CDR3 is absent here, so this likely arose from a read error. The DNA is omitted, as the CDR3 cannot be located on it reliably, and the CDR3 follows TCRdb's listing. This sample was taken from a study of cytomegalovirus exposure and HLA in healthy donors. Notes on the study in general: Later analysis identified several of the most significant clusters that appeared linked to common viral pathogens. In a later analysis, at a false discovery rate of 0.05, under 20,000 TCR beta sequences were associated with HLA alleles.

PCR was performed using 60 Vbeta and 13 Jbeta primers. Sequencing was performed with immunoSEQ multiplex PCR; in TCRdb, only in-frame clones are kept and a portion is missing. Seen here are about 110,000 clones, roughly 82% observed once, and the top ten hold approximately 2.4%. A total of 13 residues make up the CDR3, ends included. CDR1 and CDR2 (germline): GTSNPN, SVGIG (reference sequence). The origin of this receptor is a young man in good health and CMV-seropositive. Sequencing used PBMCs. The rearrangement joins TRBV30 to TRBJ2-7; the D segment call TRBD2 is taken from the table without a DNA check. The CDR3 spells CAWSLLQAGTIFI.